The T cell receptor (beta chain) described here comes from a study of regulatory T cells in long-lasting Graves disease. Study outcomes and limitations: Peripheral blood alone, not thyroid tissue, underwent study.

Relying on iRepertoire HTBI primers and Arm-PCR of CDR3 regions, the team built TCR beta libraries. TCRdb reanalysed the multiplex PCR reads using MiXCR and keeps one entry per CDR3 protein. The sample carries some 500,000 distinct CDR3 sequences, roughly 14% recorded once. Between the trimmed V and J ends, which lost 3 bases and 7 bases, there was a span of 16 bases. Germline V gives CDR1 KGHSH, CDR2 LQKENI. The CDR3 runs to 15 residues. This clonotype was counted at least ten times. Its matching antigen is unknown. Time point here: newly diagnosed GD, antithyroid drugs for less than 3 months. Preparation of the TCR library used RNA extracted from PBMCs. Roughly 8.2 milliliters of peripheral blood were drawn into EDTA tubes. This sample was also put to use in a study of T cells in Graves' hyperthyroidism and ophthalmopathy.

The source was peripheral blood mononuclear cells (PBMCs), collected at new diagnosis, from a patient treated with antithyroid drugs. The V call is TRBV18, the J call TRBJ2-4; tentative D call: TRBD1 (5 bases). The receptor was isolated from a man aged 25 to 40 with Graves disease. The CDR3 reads CASSPRTTLGNIQYF. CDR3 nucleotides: TGTGCCAGCTCACCGAGGACAACCTTAGGGAACATTCAGTACTTC.